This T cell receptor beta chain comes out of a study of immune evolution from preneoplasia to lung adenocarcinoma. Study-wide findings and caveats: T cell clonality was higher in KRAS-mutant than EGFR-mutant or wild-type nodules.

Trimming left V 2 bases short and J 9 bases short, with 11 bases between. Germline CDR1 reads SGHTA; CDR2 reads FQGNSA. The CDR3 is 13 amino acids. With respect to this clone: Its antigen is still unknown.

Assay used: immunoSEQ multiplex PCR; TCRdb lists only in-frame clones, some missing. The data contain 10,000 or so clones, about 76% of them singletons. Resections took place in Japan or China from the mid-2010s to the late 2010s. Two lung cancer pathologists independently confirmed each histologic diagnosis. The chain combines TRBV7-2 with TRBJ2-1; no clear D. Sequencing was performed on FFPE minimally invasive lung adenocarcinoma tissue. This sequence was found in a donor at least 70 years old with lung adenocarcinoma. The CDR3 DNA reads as TGTGCCAGCAGCTTAATGGGGTGGAGTGAGCAGTTCTTC. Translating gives CASSLMGWSEQFF.